The 5 T cell receptor beta chains reported below all come from one sample, sequenced in a study of T cell responses to AZD1222 COVID-19 vaccine. Produced via immunoSEQ multiplex PCR; TCRdb's table is partial and in-frame only. The sample yields roughly 78,000 clones, about 82% seen once. The sample consisted of peripheral blood, taken on day 0 of AZD1222 vaccination. These receptors were collected from an adult in good health.

This chain joins TRBV7-2 and TRBJ2-2; 12 nucleotides align to TRBD2. There are 18 residues in the CDR3. Losses at the gene ends were 4 bases for V and 7 bases for J; bases not matched to a gene: 13. CDR1 is SGHTA and CDR2 is FQGNSA in the germline V gene. CDR3 coding DNA: TGTGCCAGCAGCTCGGCTAGCGGGAGGGCCGTTGAGTTCGGGGAGCTGTTTTTT. It translates to CASSSASGRAVEFGELFF.

The chain's CDR3 is CASSLARGEQFF. The DNA for the CDR3 is TGCGCCAGCAGCTTGGCCAGGGGTGAGCAGTTCTTC. The chain combines TRBV5-1 with TRBJ2-1, with TRBD1 as a possible D gene (6 bases). Germline CDR1 SGHRS, CDR2 YFSETQ. The CDR3 length is 12 residues. V lost 0 bases to trimming and J lost 9 bases, with 7 bases between them.

The V call is TRBV7-9, the J call TRBJ1-3, with D unclear. Germline V CDR1 and CDR2: SEHNR, FQNEAQ (reference sequence). The ends were cut back, 5 bases at V and 0 bases at J, with 14 bases in the middle. The length of the CDR3 is 16 residues. The CDR3 spells CASSRPAQVSGNTIYF. CDR3 DNA: TGTGCCAGCAGCCGACCCGCGCAAGTCTCTGGAAACACCATATATTTT.

The V call is TRBV7-9, the J call TRBJ1-3; 7 bases are shared with TRBD1. The CDR3 has 15 amino acids. Germline V gene data show CDR1 as SEHNR and CDR2 as FQNEAQ (reference sequence). V lost 3 bases, J lost 4 bases, and 6 bases stayed unmatched. The CDR3 DNA is TGTGCCAGCAGCTTCGTGACAGGGAACGGAAACACCATATATTTT. Translation: CASSFVTGNGNTIYF.

The CDR3 coding sequence is TGTGCCACCCGAGGGGCCGGGGGCAATGGCTACACCTTC. This gives the protein CATRGAGGNGYTF. The J gene is TRBJ1-2, the V gene TRBV19, with D maybe TRBD1 (6 bases). The CDR3 totals 13 residues. The ends were cut back, 10 bases at V and 6 bases at J, with 18 bases in the middle. Looked up from germline, CDR1 is LNHDA and CDR2 is SQIVND (reference sequence).